These T cell receptor beta chains were read from a single sample in a study of T cell responses to AZD1222 COVID-19 vaccine. Data came from immunoSEQ multiplex PCR; TCRdb stores just in-frame clones and leaves some out. The sample includes more than 95,000 clones, approximately 86% of them seen just once. The sample was peripheral blood, taken 28 days after the second dose of the MenACWY control vaccine. The receptors originated from an adult who received the MenACWY meningococcal vaccine as a control. The CDR3 runs from the conserved cysteine through the conserved F or W. D genes are given only for firm matches. Only some rows state a clone size, as once, few, many or a class for expanded clones.

j_gene: TRBJ2-7
abundance: NA
v_gene: TRBV7-3
d_gene: NA
CDR3aa: CASSSGPLPSYEQYF
CDR3nt: TGTGCCAGCAGCTCAGGACCTCTTCCTTCCTACGAGCAGTACTTC

j_gene: TRBJ1-6
abundance: NA
v_gene: TRBV5-4
d_gene: NA
CDR3aa: CASSLGVSSPLHF
CDR3nt: TGTGCCAGCAGCTTGGGGGTTAGTTCACCCCTCCACTTT

j_gene: TRBJ2-7
abundance: NA
v_gene: TRBV6-5
d_gene: TRBD2
CDR3aa: CASHGLAGSYEQYF
CDR3nt: TGTGCCAGTCATGGACTAGCGGGGTCCTACGAGCAGTACTTC

j_gene: TRBJ2-1
abundance: NA
v_gene: TRBV10-2
d_gene: TRBD2
CDR3aa: CASRTLAGGPNEQFF
CDR3nt: TGCGCCAGCAGGACTTTAGCGGGGGGACCGAATGAGCAGTTCTTC

j_gene: TRBJ1-2
abundance: few
v_gene: TRBV7-9
d_gene: NA
CDR3aa: CASSLGDNYGYTF
CDR3nt: TGTGCCAGCAGCTTAGGGGACAACTATGGCTACACCTTC

j_gene: TRBJ1-5
abundance: NA
v_gene: TRBV21-1
d_gene: NA
CDR3aa: CASSNWGGNQPQHF
CDR3nt: TGTGCCAGCAGCAACTGGGGAGGCAATCAGCCCCAGCATTTT

j_gene: TRBJ2-2
abundance: NA
v_gene: TRBV30
d_gene: NA
CDR3aa: CAWRGRGASTGELFF
CDR3nt: TGTGCCTGGAGGGGCAGGGGGGCAAGCACCGGGGAGCTGTTTTTT

j_gene: TRBJ1-5
abundance: few
v_gene: TRBV24-1
d_gene: TRBD1
CDR3aa: CATSDHTRGTGETQPQHF
CDR3nt: TGTGCCACCAGTGATCACACCAGGGGGACAGGGGAGACTCAGCCCCAGCATTTT

j_gene: TRBJ2-2
abundance: NA
v_gene: TRBV5-1
d_gene: NA
CDR3aa: CASSSGGTGELFF
CDR3nt: TGCGCCAGCAGCTCGGGTGGGACCGGGGAGCTGTTTTTT

j_gene: TRBJ2-3
abundance: NA
v_gene: TRBV7-3
d_gene: TRBD2
CDR3aa: CASSRSGTTTDTQYF
CDR3nt: TGTGCCAGCAGTCGATCCGGGACTACGACAGATACGCAGTATTTT

j_gene: TRBJ2-2
abundance: NA
v_gene: TRBV12-2
d_gene: NA
CDR3aa: CASRFPGQGVGGELFF
CDR3nt: TGTGCAAGTCGCTTTCCGGGACAGGGGGTTGGCGGGGAGCTGTTTTTT

j_gene: TRBJ1-2
abundance: NA
v_gene: TRBV30
d_gene: TRBD1
CDR3aa: CAWSYRGRSGYTF
CDR3nt: TGTGCCTGGAGTTACAGGGGGCGAAGTGGCTACACCTTC

j_gene: TRBJ1-4
abundance: NA
v_gene: TRBV11-2
d_gene: TRBD1
CDR3aa: CASSLGDRGLVRLFF
CDR3nt: TGTGCCAGCAGCTTAGGAGACAGGGGATTGGTTCGACTGTTTTTT

j_gene: TRBJ2-1
abundance: NA
v_gene: TRBV14
d_gene: TRBD1
CDR3aa: CASSTAGDRVFYNEQFF
CDR3nt: TGTGCCAGCAGCACAGCCGGAGACAGGGTTTTCTACAATGAGCAGTTCTTC

j_gene: TRBJ2-7
abundance: NA
v_gene: TRBV11-2
d_gene: TRBD2
CDR3aa: CASSLGGGGTYEQYF
CDR3nt: TGTGCCAGCAGCTTAGGAGGCGGGGGAACCTACGAGCAGTACTTC

j_gene: TRBJ2-3
abundance: NA
v_gene: TRBV4-3
d_gene: TRBD2
CDR3aa: CASSQEALTGGLEDTQYF
CDR3nt: TGCGCCAGCAGCCAAGAGGCGCTGACGGGGGGGCTAGAGGATACGCAGTATTTT

j_gene: TRBJ2-7
abundance: NA
v_gene: TRBV11-3
d_gene: NA
CDR3aa: CASSSRDRSSYEQYF
CDR3nt: TGTGCCAGCAGCTCCAGGGACCGCAGCTCCTACGAGCAGTACTTC

j_gene: TRBJ1-1
abundance: NA
v_gene: TRBV4-1
d_gene: TRBD1
CDR3aa: CASSQAGTGNTLTEAFF
CDR3nt: TGCGCCAGCAGCCAAGCCGGGACAGGGAATACGTTAACTGAAGCTTTCTTT

j_gene: TRBJ2-3
abundance: NA
v_gene: TRBV4-1
d_gene: TRBD1
CDR3aa: CASSPYSPGQGISDTQYF
CDR3nt: TGCGCCAGCAGCCCATACTCGCCGGGACAGGGCATATCAGATACGCAGTATTTT

j_gene: TRBJ2-1
abundance: NA
v_gene: TRBV2
d_gene: NA
CDR3aa: CASVTATNYNEQFF
CDR3nt: TGTGCCAGCGTCACAGCAACAAATTACAATGAGCAGTTCTTC

j_gene: TRBJ1-1
abundance: NA
v_gene: TRBV7-9
d_gene: TRBD1
CDR3aa: CASSPQGQGRTEAFF
CDR3nt: TGTGCCAGCAGCCCTCAAGGACAGGGGCGGACTGAAGCTTTCTTT

j_gene: TRBJ1-5
abundance: NA
v_gene: TRBV28
d_gene: TRBD1
CDR3aa: CASSHTGTGSNQPQHF
CDR3nt: TGTGCCAGCAGTCACACCGGGACAGGGTCCAATCAGCCCCAGCATTTT

j_gene: TRBJ2-7
abundance: NA
v_gene: TRBV11-2
d_gene: TRBD1
CDR3aa: CASSLGGQGTYEQYF
CDR3nt: TGTGCCAGCAGCTTAGGGGGACAGGGAACCTACGAGCAGTACTTC

j_gene: TRBJ1-1
abundance: NA
v_gene: TRBV7-9
d_gene: NA
CDR3aa: CASSFYVPGAFF
CDR3nt: TGTGCCAGCAGCTTTTATGTCCCTGGAGCTTTCTTT

j_gene: TRBJ1-4
abundance: NA
v_gene: TRBV18
d_gene: TRBD1
CDR3aa: CASSPRPTQGGNEKLFF
CDR3nt: TGTGCCAGCTCACCCCGCCCGACACAGGGGGGTAATGAAAAACTGTTTTTT

j_gene: TRBJ1-3
abundance: NA
v_gene: TRBV14
d_gene: NA
CDR3aa: CASRHRAHGNTIYF
CDR3nt: TGTGCCAGCAGACACAGGGCCCACGGAAACACCATATATTTT

j_gene: TRBJ1-3
abundance: few
v_gene: TRBV12-3/TRBV12-4
d_gene: NA
CDR3aa: CASSLEAGNTIYF
CDR3nt: TGTGCCAGCAGTTTAGAGGCGGGAAACACCATATATTTT

j_gene: TRBJ2-1
abundance: NA
v_gene: TRBV9
d_gene: NA
CDR3aa: CASSRGGGPYNEQFF
CDR3nt: TGTGCCAGCAGCCGAGGTGGAGGTCCCTACAATGAGCAGTTCTTC

j_gene: TRBJ2-3
abundance: NA
v_gene: TRBV5-4
d_gene: NA
CDR3aa: CASSLGGSSSTDTQYF
CDR3nt: TGTGCCAGCAGCTTGGGTGGCAGCTCTAGCACAGATACGCAGTATTTT

j_gene: TRBJ2-5
abundance: NA
v_gene: TRBV18
d_gene: NA
CDR3aa: CASSPILAQGLRGETQYF
CDR3nt: TGTGCCAGCTCACCGATTTTAGCTCAGGGGCTACGCGGCGAGACCCAGTACTTC

j_gene: TRBJ1-5
abundance: NA
v_gene: TRBV18
d_gene: NA
CDR3aa: CASSPPNQPQHF
CDR3nt: TGTGCCAGCTCACCACCGAATCAGCCCCAGCATTTT

j_gene: TRBJ1-4
abundance: NA
v_gene: TRBV28
d_gene: TRBD1
CDR3aa: CASSLPGTGTNEKLFF
CDR3nt: TGTGCCAGCAGTTTGCCCGGGACAGGAACTAATGAAAAACTGTTTTTT